This T cell receptor beta chain was identified during a study of siplizumab effects on memory and regulatory T cells. Study-wide results and limits: The naive T cell population seemed more diverse than memory cells and seemed a major contributor to the alloresponse.

Method: immunoSEQ multiplex PCR; TCRdb's copy keeps in-frame clones and lacks some. The profile shows more than 95,000 clones, over 85% of them singletons. Note on this clone: The antigen is undetermined.

The CDR3 has 15 residues. Trimming pared 7 bases from V and 1 base from J, leaving 17 bases between. The V gene's germline CDR1 is SGHRS and CDR2 YFSETQ. The receptor was isolated from a human donor in good health. The rearrangement uses TRBV5-1 and TRBJ1-1; a possible D gene is TRBD1 (5 bases). The sample consisted of Tregs sorted from blood. The DNA for the CDR3 is TGCGCCAGCGGCAAGAGGGCGGGGGAGAACACTGAAGCTTTCTTT. This gives the protein CASGKRAGENTEAFF.